Listed here is a single T cell receptor beta chain. This clone's antigen is unknown. Given a much more abundant clone one base away, this may be a read error. Hyperthyroidism patients were newly diagnosed, were aged 18 to 65 years, and had a disease duration under 2 months. Patients with other autoimmune diseases, uncontrolled infections, pregnancy or lactation were excluded from the study. Diagnosis relied on clinical symptoms, serum thyroxine, TRAb, thyroid ultrasound and orbital computed tomography. Trizol reagent was used to extract the total RNA, and its quality was then checked on an Agilent 2100 Bioanalyzer. Per the germline V gene (reference sequence), PRHDT is the CDR1 and FYEKMQ is the CDR2. The CDR3 runs 12 residues from the cysteine to the phenylalanine. Here the CDR3 DNA is all that survives: 36 bases in frame from base 1. V is cut by 7 bases and J by 13 bases, and the space between the germline ends is 20 bases.

The sample comes from a study of Graves' ophthalmopathy and Graves' hyperthyroidism listed by TCRdb under 2018. Notes on the research overall: Hyperthyroidism was defined as stable when no progression to ophthalmopathy occurred within 18 months of follow-up. For independent validation, a separate cohort was made up of some 19 hyperthyroidism patients plus 17 patients who later progressed from hyperthyroidism to ophthalmopathy. The study used signatures of the TCR beta repertoire to tell Graves' ophthalmopathy apart from Graves' hyperthyroidism and to predict which patients would progress to ophthalmopathy. In total, approximately 130 blood samples were TCR-sequenced: 40 to 45 ophthalmopathy, some 75 hyperthyroidism and approximately 17 hyperthyroidism-to-ophthalmopathy patients. Following sampling, methimazole starting at 30 mg daily was administered to hyperthyroidism patients, and high-dose intravenous methylprednisolone was administered to ophthalmopathy patients. A discovery set of 100 patients (roughly 41 ophthalmopathy, 60 or so stable hyperthyroidism) was enrolled to explore V-J signatures distinguishing ophthalmopathy from hyperthyroidism. In over five hyperthyroidism patients, T-cell repertoires of thyroid tissue and blood were compared. On the study overall, not on this receptor specifically: Among expanded thyroid clonotypes with frequency above 0.001, most also showed up in blood, which suggests that blood repertoires may reflect the thyroid immune response. In validation, the model predicted ophthalmopathy progression with less than 71% sensitivity and 72.22% specificity; about a dozen predicted patients were CT-confirmed with GO in a median of approximately 6.2 months. Ophthalmopathy was separated from stable hyperthyroidism by the 13-signature model with about 89% sensitivity and around 81% specificity in cross-validation and with 80%/75% in the test set. Sample size was not predetermined statistically, and investigators were not blinded to group allocation.

For repertoire sequencing, the TCR beta CDR3 regions were amplified from RNA transcripts. The first round of RT-PCR was done with HTBI primers and the Qiagen OneStep RT-PCR kit, and was followed by a second round of multiplex PCR, then size selection and purification. Libraries were sequenced paired-end with 100 bp reads on an Illumina HiSeq2000. On the study's bioinformatics: SOAPnuke was used for read processing, and reads with adapters, uncalled bases, a mean Phred below 15, or no exact constant-primer or identifier match were discarded. COPE v1.2.5 was used to merge the high-quality paired reads. Unique nucleotide sequences were defined as clonotypes and aligned to IMGT TRB V, D and J references using MiTCR v1.1. The analysis was limited to V-J combinations with a frequency above 0.0001, which together covered 99.2% of the repertoires. For each V-J combination, a TCR clonal expansion and chaos score was defined as the ratio of F50 clonal expansion to chaos observed in the TCRdist matrix. Welch's t-statistics and random forest were used to reduce the features to some 13 V-J combinations, which were then used as input to a naive Bayes classifier. Thyroid-blood repertoire similarity was quantified with the Morisita-Horn index. TCRdb cleaned the public reads at Q25 with fastp, built clones with MiXCR and kept in-frame beta chains. Rows are unified per CDR3 protein, each entry keeping the most common DNA and genes. The V and J calls and clone size come from TCRdb's table, not from the authors' own analysis. This sample comprises more than 1,000,000 distinct CDR3 sequences, 35% to 40% of them detected only once. The ten largest clones capture 8.5% to 14% of the sample.

This sequence uses TRBV13 and TRBJ2-7, with the D call perhaps TRBD1 or TRBD2, as 5 bases match in each case. This sequence originates from an adult man with Graves' hyperthyroidism. What was sequenced was peripheral blood or thyroid tissue (not recorded which). The CDR3 here reads CASTKARGVHYF. The DNA sequence is given as TGTGCCAGCACCAAGGCGAGGGGAGTGCATTACTTC.